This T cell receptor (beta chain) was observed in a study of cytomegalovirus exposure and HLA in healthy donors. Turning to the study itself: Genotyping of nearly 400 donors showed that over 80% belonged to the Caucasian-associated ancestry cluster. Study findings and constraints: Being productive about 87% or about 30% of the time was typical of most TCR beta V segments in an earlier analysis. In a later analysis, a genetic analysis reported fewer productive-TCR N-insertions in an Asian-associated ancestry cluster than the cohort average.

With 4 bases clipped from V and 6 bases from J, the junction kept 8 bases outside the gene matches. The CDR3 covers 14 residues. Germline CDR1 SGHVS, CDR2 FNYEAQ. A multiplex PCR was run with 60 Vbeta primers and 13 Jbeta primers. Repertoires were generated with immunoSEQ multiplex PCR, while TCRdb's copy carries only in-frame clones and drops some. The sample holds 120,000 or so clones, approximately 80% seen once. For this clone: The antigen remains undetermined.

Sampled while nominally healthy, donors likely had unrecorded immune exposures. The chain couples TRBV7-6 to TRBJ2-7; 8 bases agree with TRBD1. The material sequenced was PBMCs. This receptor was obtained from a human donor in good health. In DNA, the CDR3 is TGTGCCAGCAGCTCGGACAGGGTGAAGGCCGAGCAGTACTTC. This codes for CASSSDRVKAEQYF.